This T cell receptor (beta chain) originates from a study of shared clonotypes between healthy human individuals. With regard to this clone: No antigen is known for it.

The CDR3 spans 14 residues. Germline V gene lookup returns CDR1 SGHDN and CDR2 FVKESK. Trimming removed 4 bases from V and 2 bases from J, with 12 bases in between. Study-wide results and limits: When naive CD4 clonotypes were compared across a handful of donors, approximately 5% were shared. Sampling included only blood; tissue repertoires likely differ.

Profiling relied on immunoSEQ multiplex PCR, and the TCRdb table lists in-frame clones only, not all of them. The sample holds 800,000 to 1,200,000 clones, around 78% seen once. Negatively enriched CD4+ T cells were divided by CD45RA into naive and memory. The clonotype originates from a man aged 18 to 30 in good health. Some clones in this sample may be carry-over from other donors' samples. Input material: memory CD4+ T cells from PBMCs. As to subset: CD45RA-negative fraction. The chain is built from TRBV14 and TRBJ2-7, with D unclear. The DNA of the CDR3 is TGTGCCAGCAGCCGAGGAGCATTCCCCTACGAGCAGTACTTC. It specifies CASSRGAFPYEQYF.